What follows are 17 T cell receptor beta chains derived from one specimen sequenced in a study of cytotoxic CD8 clonotypes in ibrutinib-treated CLL. Assay used: immunoSEQ multiplex PCR; TCRdb lists only in-frame clones, some missing. The sample includes more than 200,000 clones, 70% seen only once; the top ten take approximately 15%. The source material was PBMCs, sampled after 24 months of ibrutinib treatment. The receptors were gathered from a human donor with chronic lymphocytic leukemia.

Turning to this clone: At one of its ends the junction is not consistent with the germline gene, which may arise from a read error. The J gene is TRBJ2-7, the V gene TRBV2; 14 bases are a match to TRBD2. Per germline, CDR1 SNHLY and CDR2 FYNNEI. CDR3 size: 15 residues. The CDR3 sequence is CASSEGTSGSYEQYF. For the CDR3, the DNA is TGTGCCAGCAGCGAAGGGACTAGCGGGAGTTACGAGCAGTACTTC.

The V gene is TRBV20-1, the J gene TRBJ2-1; D is unclear. Per germline, CDR1 DFQATT and CDR2 SNEGSKA (reference sequence). The CDR3 length is 11 residues. V lost 4 bases and J lost 5, with 6 bases in between. CDR3 residues: CSATKNNEQFF. In DNA, the CDR3 is TGCAGTGCTACAAAAAACAATGAGCAGTTCTTC.

Remarks on this clone: This sample also contains other DNA sequences that code for the same CDR3. The chain links TRBV29-1 to TRBJ1-1, with unresolved D. Trimming stripped 2 bases from V and 1 base from J, with 2 bases between. The CDR3 has 11 residues. Germline V gives CDR1 SQVTM, CDR2 ANQGSEA. This CDR3 is CSVEQNTEAFF. In DNA, the CDR3 is TGCAGCGTTGAACAGAACACTGAAGCTTTCTTT.

In its sample, this clone was seen a few times. The chain recombines TRBV7-9 with TRBJ2-7; D call uncertain. With 4 bases removed from V and 6 bases from J, the gap between germline ends came to 16 bases. This CDR3 comprises 14 residues. The germline gives CDR1 SEHNR, CDR2 FQNEAQ (reference sequence). CDR3 residues: CASSSPLGFLEQYF. For the CDR3, the DNA is TGTGCCAGCAGCTCCCCCCTGGGCTTCCTCGAGCAGTACTTC.

V usage is TRBV9 and J usage is TRBJ2-2, with D possibly matching TRBD2 (5 bases). This CDR3 contains 18 residues. Germline lookup yields CDR1 SGDLS and CDR2 YYNGEE. Trimming cost V 0 bases and J 4 bases, with 19 bases left between them. This CDR3 is CASSVGSGFVASTGELFF. In DNA form, the CDR3 reads TGTGCCAGCAGCGTAGGGTCCGGGTTTGTAGCGTCCACCGGGGAGCTGTTTTTT.

J is TRBJ2-1 and V is TRBV7-3, with D unresolved. This CDR3 has 13 residues. Per the germline V gene, CDR1 is SGHTA and CDR2 is FQGTGA. Trimming pared 2 bases from V and 4 bases from J, leaving 6 bases between. CDR3 region: CASSLGFYNEQFF. The CDR3 DNA reads as TGTGCCAGCAGCTTAGGATTTTACAATGAGCAGTTCTTC.

The rearrangement links TRBV7-2 to TRBJ2-1; a possible D gene is TRBD2 (6 bases). CDR1 is SGHTA and CDR2 is FQGNSA in the germline V gene. The V and J ends lost 5 bases and 5 bases respectively, with 22 bases between them. CDR3 length: 17 amino acids. CDR3 sequence (DNA): TGTGCCAGCAGCCTCCGGGGTAGCGGATACATCGACAATGAGCAGTTCTTC. Protein: CASSLRGSGYIDNEQFF.

This sequence joins TRBV28 and TRBJ2-4; unclear D gene. V lost 2 bases, J lost 9 bases, and 26 bases lay in between. This CDR3 has 18 amino acids. The germline V gene has CDR1 MDHEN and CDR2 SYDVKM. The CDR3 coding sequence is TGTGCCAGCAGTTTAAGTTCTGGGGTAGTCCTTCGGGTTGGCATTCAGTACTTC. Protein sequence: CASSLSSGVVLRVGIQYF.

V gene TRBV27 combines with J gene TRBJ2-1, with 15 bases fitting TRBD2. This CDR3 spans 15 amino acids. The germline CDR1 and CDR2 sequences are MNHEY and SMNVEV (reference sequence). V was clipped by 5 bases and J by 9 bases; unmatched bases: 5. CDR3 in amino acids: CASSTGLAGGLEQFF. CDR3 sequence (DNA): TGTGCCAGCAGTACGGGACTAGCGGGAGGCCTTGAGCAGTTCTTC.

This clone was observed a single time. The J gene is TRBJ2-7, the V gene TRBV6-5; possibly TRBD2 for D (6 bases). CDR3 length: 13 amino acids. CDR1 and CDR2 (germline): MNHEY, SVGAGI. V gave up 8 bases and J gave up 2 bases, with 13 bases separating them. In DNA, the CDR3 is TGTGCCAGCGGAGGGGATCCCCCCTACGAGCAGTACTTC. Protein sequence: CASGGDPPYEQYF.

This clone showed up just a few times. The chain uses TRBV9 and TRBJ2-2, with 7 positions matching TRBD2. There are 15 residues in the CDR3. In germline, CDR1 is SGDLS, CDR2 YYNGEE. V shed 4 bases and J 0 bases; nucleotides not matched to a gene: 3. The CDR3 bases are TGTGCCAGCAGCAGGGACTATACGAACACCGGGGAGCTGTTTTTT. It yields the protein CASSRDYTNTGELFF.

The chain combines TRBV28 with TRBJ1-2, with unresolved D. The CDR3 is 12 residues long. Trimming shortened V by 5 bases and J by 5 bases, and 9 bases separated the two germline ends. Germline V gene data show CDR1 as MDHEN and CDR2 as SYDVKM. CDR3 DNA: TGTGCCAGCAGTCCGCACCATTATGGCTACACCTTC. This sequence encodes CASSPHHYGYTF.

The rearrangement links TRBV2 to TRBJ2-3; 9 bases line up with TRBD1. The V gene end was trimmed by 4 bases and the J gene end by 3 bases; junction bases not matched to a gene: 8. Germline CDR1 and CDR2: SNHLY and FYNNEI. CDR3 length: 16 amino acids. The CDR3 sequence is CASSVKGTGRTDTQYF. For the CDR3, the DNA is TGTGCCAGCAGTGTAAAGGGGACAGGGAGGACAGATACGCAGTATTTT. Looking up the rest from reference TRBV2 and TRBJ2-3 gives the full variable domain: EPEVTQTPSHQVTQMGQEVILRCVPISNHLYFYWYRQILGQKVEFLVSFYNNEISEKSEIFDDQFSVERPDGSNFTLKIRSTKLEDSAMYFCASSVKGTGRTDTQYFGPGTRLTVL.

The chain uses TRBV9 and TRBJ1-3, with a tentative D call TRBD1 (5 bases). The CDR3 consists of 16 residues. CDR1 and CDR2 from the germline V gene are SGDLS and YYNGEE. Trimming shortened V by 1 base and J by 0 bases, and 11 bases separated the two germline ends. The CDR3 DNA reads as TGTGCCAGCAGCGTAAGAGGGGAATCCTCTGGAAACACCATATATTTT. Amino acids: CASSVRGESSGNTIYF.

The chain is built from TRBV7-9 and TRBJ1-2, with a tentative D call TRBD1 (5 bases). This CDR3 comprises 13 residues. V dropped 5 bases and J dropped 3 bases, with 10 bases sitting between them. Germline assignment: CDR1 SEHNR and CDR2 FQNEAQ (reference sequence). The chain's CDR3 is CASSPGQDYGYTF. DNA of the CDR3: TGTGCCAGCAGCCCTGGACAAGACTATGGCTACACCTTC.

The chain carries TRBV5-6 and TRBJ2-7; perhaps D is TRBD1 or TRBD2 (5 bases each). This CDR3 contains 14 residues. Looked up from germline, CDR1 is SGHDT and CDR2 is YYEEEE. The V gene lost 4 bases and the J gene lost 2 bases, with 13 bases spanning the gap. As DNA, the CDR3 is TGTGCCAGCAGCACCACCGGGACGGCCTACGAGCAGTACTTC. Translated, it gives CASSTTGTAYEQYF.

The chain uses TRBV5-1 and TRBJ2-5; D unresolved. Trimming stripped 6 bases from V and 2 bases from J, with 20 bases between. Germline V lookup: CDR1 SGHRS, CDR2 YFSETQ. The CDR3 is 16 residues long. CDR3 sequence: CASTLGRVNSQETQYF. Written as DNA, the CDR3 is TGCGCCAGCACCCTTGGAAGGGTTAACAGTCAAGAGACCCAGTACTTC. The full variable domain, completed using reference TRBV5-1 and TRBJ2-5, is KAGVTQTPRYLIKTRGQQVTLSCSPISGHRSVSWYQQTPGQGLQFLFEYFSETQRNKGNFPGRFSGRQFSNSRSEMNVSTLELGDSALYLCASTLGRVNSQETQYFGPGTRLLVL.